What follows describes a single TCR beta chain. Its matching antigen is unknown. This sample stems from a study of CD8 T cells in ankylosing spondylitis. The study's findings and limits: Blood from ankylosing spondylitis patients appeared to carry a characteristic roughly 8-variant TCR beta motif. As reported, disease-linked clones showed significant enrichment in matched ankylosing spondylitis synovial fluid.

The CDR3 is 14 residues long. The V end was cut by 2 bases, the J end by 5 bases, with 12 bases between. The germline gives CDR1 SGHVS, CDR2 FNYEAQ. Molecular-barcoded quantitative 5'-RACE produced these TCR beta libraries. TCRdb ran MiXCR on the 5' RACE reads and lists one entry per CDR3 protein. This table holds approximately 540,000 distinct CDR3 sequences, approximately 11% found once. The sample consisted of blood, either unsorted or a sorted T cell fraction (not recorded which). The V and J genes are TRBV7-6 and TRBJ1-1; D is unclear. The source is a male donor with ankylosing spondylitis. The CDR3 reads CASSLSSQITEAFF. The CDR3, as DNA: TGTGCCAGCAGCTTATCGTCCCAGATTACTGAAGCTTTCTTT. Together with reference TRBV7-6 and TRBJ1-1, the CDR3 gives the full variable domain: GAGVSQSPRYKVTKRGQDVALRCDPISGHVSLYWYRQALGQGPEFLTYFNYEAQQDKSGLPNDRFSAERPEGSISTLTIQRTEQRDSAMYRCASSLSSQITEAFFGQGTRLTVV.